The text below deals with one T cell receptor (delta chain). This may stem from a read error, because a much larger clone lies one nucleotide away. Looked up from germline, CDR1 is GEAIGNYY and CDR2 is EKD. The CDR3 has 20 amino acids. TCRdb reprocessed the RT-PCR reads through CATT. Counted here are roughly 1,600 delta-chain clones, 40% to 60% occurring once; the ten biggest clones make up 25% to 35%. These data originate in a study of gamma-delta T cells after stem cell transplantation. The sequenced sample consisted of gamma-delta T cells. The receptor comes from a human donor. It is not recorded whose cells these are; they may come from a transplant donor. This sequence joins TRDV2 and TRDJ2; 13 nucleotides line up with TRDD3. This chain's CDR3 is CACDAILGDTRESVTAQPFF. CDR3 nucleotides: TGTGCCTGTGACGCCATACTGGGGGATACGCGAGAGTCTGTGACAGCACAACCCTTCTTT.